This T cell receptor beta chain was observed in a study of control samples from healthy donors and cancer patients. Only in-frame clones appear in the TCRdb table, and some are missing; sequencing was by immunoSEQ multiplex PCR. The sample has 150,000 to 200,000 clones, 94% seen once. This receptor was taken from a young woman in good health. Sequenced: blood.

CDR3 region: CASSLVRDRGANTEAFF. CDR3 DNA: TGTGCCAGCAGCTTAGTGAGGGACAGGGGTGCGAACACTGAAGCTTTCTTT. The rearrangement uses TRBV13 and TRBJ1-1, with TRBD1 matching over 10 bases. The CDR3 extends over 17 amino acids. Germline CDR1 is PRHDT and CDR2 is FYEKMQ (reference sequence). J gave up 1 base and V 1 base, and 6 bases lay outside the gene matches.